This T cell receptor (beta chain) was retrieved from a study of identical twins (dated by TCRdb to between 2015 and 2016). Study-wide context: To test whether fetal clonotypes persist, this study deep-sequenced TCR alpha and beta repertoires from monozygotic twins, from unrelated adults of various ages, and from cord blood. To rule out contamination, the twin experiments were replicated at different times with different library preparation protocols.

Points the paper makes about the study in general: Abundant cord blood beta clonotypes had fewer insertions, young adult naive repertoires showed a similar but weaker trend, and memory repertoires showed no such trend. In monozygotic twins, out-of-frame TCR alpha sharing was systematically underestimated by recombination models, although the models agreed with sharing between unrelated individuals. A weaker excess of twin sharing was found in beta out-of-frame sequences because the signal-to-noise ratio was lowered by fewer shared sequences. Invariant T cells such as MAIT and iNKT could partly confound zero-insertion analyses, though diverse VJ usage argued against this for most clonotypes. Out-of-frame TCR alpha sequences shared between twins showed an excess of low generation-probability sequences compared with coincidental sharing between unrelated individuals. Conclusions relied on cross-sectional statistical analysis, since the same donors could not be followed over many years.

Library generation was performed with 5' RACE. Sequenced using an Illumina HiSeq 2000. A universal primer binding site was introduced by template switching, and a unique molecular identifier was present in the final cDNA, enabling accurate counting of TCR cDNA molecules. First-strand cDNA for TCR alpha and beta chains was synthesized from specific primers in the conserved constant-segment region. To control for contamination, each cDNA library was double barcoded with a SMART-Mk sample barcode plus Illumina barcodes. TruSeq adapter sequences, together with Illumina sample barcodes, were added in two successive PCR steps. The Illumina HiSeq platform was used with custom primers to sequence TCR alpha and beta cDNA libraries. Per the original workflow: MiGEC processed the raw reads to extract unique molecular identifiers, while MiXCR was used to determine the CDR3 positions. For each individual, recombination models were inferred using an EM algorithm with the repgenHMM and IGoR tools. Shared clonotypes were analyzed with the tcR package in R, and sharing was normalized by the product of cloneset sizes. To study raw recombination free of thymic and clonal selection effects, out-of-frame nonproductive sequences were analyzed. TCRdb ran its own pipeline on the public reads, namely fastp trimming at Q25 and MiXCR clone calling, and kept in-frame beta chains. Each CDR3 protein appears once, grouped with its most common genes and DNA. TCRdb's processing, not the study's, gives the V and J calls here. Present in this sample are 600,000 to 700,000 distinct CDR3 sequences, around 20% of which were seen just once. The top ten clonotypes cover 4% to 4.5% of the sample.

For CDR1 and CDR2, the germline V gene (reference sequence) lists DFQATT and SNEGSKA. Spanning cysteine to phenylalanine, the CDR3 consists of 11 amino acids. The entry retains the CDR3 DNA only, 33 bases that are in frame from base 1. V is clipped by 7 bases and J by 5 bases, and the sequence between their germline boundaries is 12 bases long. All donors were healthy Caucasians. Three pairs of female monozygotic twins, all aged roughly 18 to 29 years, were included in the twin cohort. RNA for TCR libraries was isolated from peripheral blood mononuclear cells. This clonotype was recorded a few times. No cognate antigen has been identified for it. No base quality values were provided; no much bigger clone lies one nucleotide off. These data were also filed under a second study, of T cells expressing NK-cell markers. The second investigation adds: In sorted CD3+CD56+NKG2C+, CD3+CD56+NKG2C- and CD3+CD56-NKG2C+ T-cell subsets from about 8 donors, TCR beta-chain repertoires were profiled. Seven of the eight sequenced donors were HCMV-seropositive and one was HCMV-seronegative. In several experiments an anti-gammadeltaTCR antibody was added to restrict sorting to alphabetaTCR-expressing T cells. In six donors, the dominant CD3+CD56+NKG2C+ clonotypes ranked among the top 10 CD8+ clonotypes, making up roughly 1.0-7.0% of CD8+ T cells. Those dominant clonotypes were again the most abundant among CD3+CD56-NKG2C+ cells in a few donors, at about 28.3-60.1%. Whether the expanded NKG2C-expressing T cell clones were specific for HCMV antigens remained unclear. All eight donors whose samples were sequenced were randomly selected healthy volunteers, three of them men and five women. HCMV-specific IgG was detected in serum with a commercial ELISA kit to determine HCMV serostatus. For more than five donors, bulk peripheral blood T-cell repertoires were also sequenced from unsorted PBMC. MIGEC handled demultiplexing of the reads and grouping by UMI, while MiTCR was used to assemble and quantify clonotypes. Only TCR cDNA sequences supported by at least two reads were kept to exclude erroneous sequences. The tcR package was used for downstream repertoire analysis, with clonotypes matched between fractions based on CDR3 nucleotide sequence plus V segment. VDJmatch was used to annotate antigen specificity against VDJdb, with one amino acid substitution in CDR3 permitted.

Source material: PBMCs. In this chain, TRBV20-1 is recombined with TRBJ2-7, and possibly TRBD1, on 6 matching bases. The TCR comes from a woman aged 18-29 years in good health. CDR3 protein: CSGTDGHEQYF. In nucleotide form, the sequence is TGCAGTGGGACAGACGGCCACGAGCAGTACTTC.